These T cell receptor beta chains were read from a single sample in a study of blood T cell repertoires in COVID-19. Generated by immunoSEQ multiplex PCR, the TCRdb table keeps only in-frame clones and is missing some. The data hold 130,000 or so clones, with over 80% observed a single time. Sequenced: peripheral blood. All receptors derive from a man aged 45-60 years with active COVID-19. CDR3s leave out the opening cysteine and the closing phenylalanine or tryptophan. The D gene is left open where the match is weak.

TRBV24-1,-,TRBJ1-5,ATSEPPDRENQPQH
TRBV12-3/TRBV12-4,TRBD1,TRBJ2-7,ASSFDRGEQY
TRBV7-2,-,TRBJ1-2,ASSFQGSYGYT
TRBV5-4,-,TRBJ2-5,ASSLARETQY
TRBV19,TRBD1,TRBJ1-1,ASSTLPGGMNTEAF
TRBV6-6,-,TRBJ2-5,ASREQGGGQETQY
TRBV4-1,TRBD1,TRBJ2-7,ASSPGQRTYEQY
TRBV6-5,-,TRBJ1-1,ASSSTPGTEAF
TRBV6-6,-,TRBJ1-5,ASIKQGNNQPQH
TRBV7-2,-,TRBJ1-2,ASSFGQKGAGYT
TRBV4-1,-,TRBJ1-1,ASSQRPGILNTEAF
TRBV4-1,TRBD1,TRBJ2-7,ASSHLVRGRGDEQY
TRBV6-5,-,TRBJ1-5,ASTRGKDQPQH
TRBV4-2,-,TRBJ1-5,ASSHEGGENQPQH
TRBV6-2/TRBV6-3,-,TRBJ2-7,ASSYREHYEQY
TRBV29-1,TRBD1,TRBJ2-5,SVATRQGAGETQY
TRBV10-3,-,TRBJ1-2,AIGSRGPNYGYT
TRBV15,TRBD1,TRBJ1-5,ATSRDQGEPQH
TRBV19,TRBD1,TRBJ1-4,ASTYGTGHEKLF
TRBV19,-,TRBJ1-3,ASSVSGTSGNTIY